These 10 T cell receptor beta chains share one sample of origin, sequenced in a study of identical twins. TCRdb reprocessed the 5' RACE reads via MiXCR and lists one record per CDR3 protein. The top ten hold roughly 14% of the sample, which has about 790,000 distinct CDR3 sequences, around a sixth seen once. The same sample was also used in a study of T cells expressing NK-cell markers.

The sequenced material came from PBMCs. These receptors came from a woman aged 18-35 years in good health.

Only one count was recorded for this clonotype. DNA of the CDR3: TGTGCCAGCAGCCTTCAACCCCTATCGGGCATTCAGTACTTC. This encodes CASSLQPLSGIQYF. The chain combines TRBV7-3 with TRBJ2-4; no firm D call. V lost 5 bases and J 9 bases, leaving 17 bases between the germline ends. The CDR3 consists of 14 residues. Germline V gene lookup returns CDR1 SGHTA and CDR2 FQGTGA.

This clonotype appeared a few times. V is TRBV12-3 or TRBV12-4 and J is TRBJ1-6; 7 nucleotides agree with TRBD1. The CDR3 runs 15 residues. V lost 7 bases to trimming and J lost 4 bases; unmatched junction nucleotides: 7. CDR3 DNA: TGTGCCAGCACTCTACAGGGGATATATAATTCACCCCTCCACTTT. Its translation: CASTLQGIYNSPLHF.

In DNA, the CDR3 is TGTGCCATCAGTGGGGCCGTCGGGACAAATAACTATGGCTACACCTTC. Amino acids: CAISGAVGTNNYGYTF. J is TRBJ1-2 and V is TRBV10-3; tentative D call: TRBD1 (6 bases). Germline CDR1 and CDR2: ENHRY and SYGVKD. The ends were cut back, 4 bases at V and 1 base at J, with 16 bases in the middle. The length of the CDR3 is 16 residues.

The chain carries TRBV10-1 and TRBJ1-5; D is undetermined. The ends were cut back, 8 bases at V and 4 bases at J, with 12 bases in the middle. Germline V lookup: CDR1 WNHNN, CDR2 SYGVQD (reference sequence). The CDR3 is 13 amino acids. CDR3 in amino acids: CASANSMNQPQHF. The CDR3 DNA follows: TGCGCCAGCGCGAACAGTATGAATCAGCCCCAGCATTTT.

This clonotype was seen a handful of times. The chain links TRBV20-1 to TRBJ2-2; TRBD2 matches at 9 bases. Germline-derived CDR1 and CDR2 are DFQATT and SNEGSKA (reference sequence). V lost 4 bases to trimming and J lost 5 bases; unmatched junction nucleotides: 11. This CDR3 has 16 amino acids. In nucleotides, the CDR3 is TGCAGTGCTAACAGCCAGGCGGGGGGGCCAACCGGGGAGCTGTTTTTT. Translated, it gives CSANSQAGGPTGELFF.

This rearrangement joins TRBV2 to TRBJ1-1; D perhaps matches TRBD1 (5 bases). The CDR3 is 15 amino acids. Germline lookup yields CDR1 SNHLY and CDR2 FYNNEI. V lost 4 bases to trimming and J lost 1 base, with 13 bases between them. The CDR3 is CASSGAAGANTEAFF. The CDR3 DNA reads TGTGCCAGCAGTGGGGCAGCTGGGGCGAACACTGAAGCTTTCTTT.

This clonotype has just a few counts. The rearrangement joins TRBV27 to TRBJ1-6, with TRBD1 matching over 8 bases. The V and J ends lost 6 bases and 10 bases, in that order; junction bases with no gene match: 14. Germline CDR1 and CDR2: MNHEY and SMNVEV (reference sequence). The CDR3 covers 16 residues. The CDR3 sequence: CASRPTGQGWRSPLHF. CDR3 sequence (DNA): TGTGCCAGCAGACCCACAGGACAGGGCTGGCGCTCACCCCTCCACTTT.

This clonotype has more than one count but fewer than ten. The chain recombines TRBV20-1 with TRBJ2-7; 9 nucleotides line up with TRBD2. Losses at the gene ends were 4 bases for V and 6 bases for J; bases not matched to a gene: 7. Germline-derived CDR1 and CDR2 are DFQATT and SNEGSKA (reference sequence). The CDR3 is made up of 13 amino acids. The CDR3 DNA follows: TGCAGTGCTAACGGGCTAGCGGGATTCGAGCAGTACTTC. Translation: CSANGLAGFEQYF.

The chain carries TRBV20-1 and TRBJ2-3; 9 positions agree with TRBD2. The length of the CDR3 is 16 residues. J lost 2 bases, V lost 5 bases, and 11 bases had no gene match. Germline CDR1 and CDR2: DFQATT and SNEGSKA (reference sequence). The CDR3 loop reads CSASTFERGDTDTQYF. DNA for the CDR3: TGCAGTGCTTCCACTTTCGAGCGGGGGGACACAGATACGCAGTATTTT.

V and J are TRBV7-9 and TRBJ2-2; D is undetermined. The CDR3 consists of 10 residues. V was pared by 7 bases and J by 7 bases, with 4 bases between. Germline V gene sequence: CDR1 SEHNR, CDR2 FQNEAQ (reference sequence). CDR3 sequence: CASTRGELFF. DNA of the CDR3: TGTGCCAGCACCCGCGGGGAGCTGTTTTTT.